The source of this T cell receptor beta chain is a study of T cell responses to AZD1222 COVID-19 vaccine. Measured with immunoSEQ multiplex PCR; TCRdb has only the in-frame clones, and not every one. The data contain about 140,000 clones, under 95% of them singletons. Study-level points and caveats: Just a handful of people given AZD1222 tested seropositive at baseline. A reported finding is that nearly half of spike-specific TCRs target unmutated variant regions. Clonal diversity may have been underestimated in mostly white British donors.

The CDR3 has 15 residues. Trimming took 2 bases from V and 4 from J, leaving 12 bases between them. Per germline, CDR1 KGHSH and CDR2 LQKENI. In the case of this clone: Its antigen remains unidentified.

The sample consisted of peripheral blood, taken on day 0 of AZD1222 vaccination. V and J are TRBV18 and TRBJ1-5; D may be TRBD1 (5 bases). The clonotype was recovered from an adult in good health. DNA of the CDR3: TGTGCCAGCTCACCAGGACCGACAGCTAATCAGCCCCAGCATTTT. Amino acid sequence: CASSPGPTANQPQHF.